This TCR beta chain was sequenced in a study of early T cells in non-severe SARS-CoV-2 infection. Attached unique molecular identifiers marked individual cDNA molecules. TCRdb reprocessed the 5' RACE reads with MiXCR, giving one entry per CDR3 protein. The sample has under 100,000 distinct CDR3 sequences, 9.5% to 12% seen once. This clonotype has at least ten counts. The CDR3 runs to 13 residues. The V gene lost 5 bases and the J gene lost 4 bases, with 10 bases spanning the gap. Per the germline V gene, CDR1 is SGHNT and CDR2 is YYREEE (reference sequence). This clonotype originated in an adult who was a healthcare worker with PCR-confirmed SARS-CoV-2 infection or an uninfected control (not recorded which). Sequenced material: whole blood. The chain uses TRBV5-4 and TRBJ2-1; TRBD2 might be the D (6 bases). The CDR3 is CASRPGLYNEQFF. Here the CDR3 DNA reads TGTGCCAGCAGGCCGGGACTGTACAATGAGCAGTTCTTC.